The 10 T cell receptor beta chains reported below all come from one sample, sequenced in a study of T cell clonality in common variable immunodeficiency. Here immunoSEQ multiplex PCR was the method, and the copy in TCRdb shows in-frame clones only, minus some. This sample has about 32,000 clones, each found more than once. Sequenced sample: peripheral blood mononuclear cells. The receptors stem from a person between 18 and 75 years old in good health.

As concerns this clone: The read ends 3 residues early relative to the CDR3; the germline J gene fills the gap. Additional DNA sequences in this sample encode the identical CDR3. The chain joins TRBV2 to TRBJ1-2; 7 nucleotides align to TRBD1. The length of the CDR3 is 14 residues. V was pared by 8 bases and J by 2 bases, with 8 bases of the junction left unmatched. From germline, CDR1 is SNHLY and CDR2 FYNNEI. CDR3 residues: CASFSGQENYGYTF. The covered CDR3 bases are TGTGCCAGCTTTTCCGGACAGGAGAACTATGGC. Supplemented by reference TRBV2 and TRBJ1-2, the full variable domain reads EPEVTQTPSHQVTQMGQEVILRCVPISNHLYFYWYRQILGQKVEFLVSFYNNEISEKSEIFDDQFSVERPDGSNFTLKIRSTKLEDSAMYFCASFSGQENYGYTFGSGTRLTVV.

The table lists this clone with many counts. The read falls 3 residues short of the CDR3 end, and the missing part is taken from the germline J gene. V is TRBV13 and J is TRBJ1-1; perhaps TRBD1 as D (5 bases). This CDR3 comprises 15 residues. V dropped 0 bases and J dropped 3 bases, with 11 bases sitting between them. Germline CDR1 reads PRHDT; CDR2 reads FYEKMQ (reference sequence). The CDR3 bases that were read are TGTGCCAGCAGCTTAGGAGGAGGGGTCCACACTGAA. Translating gives CASSLGGGVHTE. The whole CDR3 protein is CASSLGGGVHTEAFF.

This clone was observed at least ten times. The CDR3 end lies 3 residues beyond the end of the read and is filled in from the germline J gene. The chain joins TRBV6-4 to TRBJ2-1; 8 positions match TRBD2. The CDR3 spans 15 residues. Unmatched junction bases numbered 2, after V lost 4 bases and J lost 0 bases. Germline V gene lookup returns CDR1 MRHNA and CDR2 SNTAGT. CDR3 DNA, as far as it was read: TGTGCCAGCAGTGCCACTAGCGGCTCCTACAATGAG. This sequence encodes CASSATSGSYNE. The complete CDR3 protein is CASSATSGSYNEQFF.

There are a few counts of this clone. The read ends 3 residues shy of where the CDR3 ends; the end is completed using the germline J gene. V is TRBV7-6 and J is TRBJ1-3; 10 bases align to TRBD1. The CDR3 runs 17 residues. V gave up 4 bases and J gave up 0 bases; unmatched junction bases: 6. Germline V CDR1 and CDR2: SGHVS, FNYEAQ. The chain's CDR3 is CASSSRQGASSGNTIYF. The sequenced part of the CDR3 DNA is TGTGCCAGCAGCTCGAGACAGGGGGCCAGCTCTGGAAACACC.

Points on this clone: The DNA ends 3 residues before the CDR3 does, and the rest of the CDR3 is filled in from the germline J gene. The rearrangement joins TRBV2 to TRBJ2-1; D is possibly TRBD2 (6 bases). The CDR3 extends over 17 amino acids. CDR1 is SNHLY, CDR2 FYNNEI, per germline. The ends were cut back, 6 bases at V and 0 bases at J, with 18 bases in the middle. The CDR3 spells CASSQIGSGSSYNEQFF. The CDR3 DNA, read in part, is TGTGCCAGCAGCCAAATCGGTAGCGGAAGCTCCTACAATGAG.

Notes on this clone: The read terminates 3 residues ahead of where the CDR3 ends, so the germline J gene completes it. The chain is built from TRBV7-9 and TRBJ2-3; TRBD1 aligns across 10 bases. The CDR3 has 15 residues. V was pared by 10 bases and J by 2 bases, with 9 bases of the junction left unmatched. Germline loops: CDR1 SEHNR, CDR2 FQNEAQ (reference sequence). The CDR3 spells CATGTGARDTDTQYF. The DNA read from the CDR3 is TGTGCCACCGGGACAGGGGCTAGGGACACAGATACG.

This clone has ten or more counts. The CDR3 goes on 3 residues after the read ends, and that part is filled in from the germline J gene. V and J are TRBV19 and TRBJ1-5; D is uncertain. The CDR3 consists of 16 residues. V was cut by 3 bases and J by 4 bases, with 16 bases left in between. Germline V gene sequence: CDR1 LNHDA, CDR2 SQIVND (reference sequence). The sequenced CDR3 bases are TGTGCCAGTAGTATCAGCGTGTCGCGGCAAAATCAGCCC. It specifies CASSISVSRQNQP. The whole CDR3 region reads CASSISVSRQNQPQHF.

This clone was observed at least ten times. The CDR3 end falls 3 residues outside the read, so it is completed with the germline J gene. The V and J genes are TRBV19 and TRBJ1-2; 8 nucleotides line up with TRBD1. Trimming at V came to 6 bases and at J to 5 bases, leaving 8 bases not matched to a gene. The CDR3 extends over 14 amino acids. Germline V gene lookup returns CDR1 LNHDA and CDR2 SQIVND (reference sequence). The CDR3 bases that were read are TGTGCCAGTAGCCCGGGGACAGGCGGGTATGGC. It codes for CASSPGTGGYG. Given in full, the CDR3 is CASSPGTGGYGYTF.

This clone was detected many times. The read finishes 3 residues shy of the CDR3 end, and the germline J gene is used to complete it. The chain recombines TRBV20-1 with TRBJ2-7; TRBD1 aligns across 8 bases. Trimming removed 6 bases from V and 4 bases from J; junction bases left unmatched: 11. Germline-derived CDR1 and CDR2 are DFQATT and SNEGSKA (reference sequence). The CDR3 runs to 14 residues. CDR3 loop: CSAPAARGRYEQYF. Incomplete CDR3 DNA: TGCAGTGCACCCGCGGCCAGGGGGCGTTACGAG.

This clone was counted ten times or more. The read is 3 residues too short to cover the CDR3 end, so that end is filled in from the germline J gene. This chain uses TRBV29-1 with TRBJ1-5; 8 nucleotides align to TRBD1. Germline-derived CDR1 and CDR2 are SQVTM and ANQGSEA. There are 17 residues in the CDR3. With V trimmed by 1 base and J by 0 bases, 8 bases remained unmatched. The DNA read from the CDR3 is TGCAGCGTTGAAGGGTCCTTGGACAGGGCTAGCAATCAGCCC. This encodes CSVEGSLDRASNQP. The complete CDR3 reads CSVEGSLDRASNQPQHF.